This T cell receptor beta chain is drawn from a study of CD8 T cells in Susac syndrome (dated by TCRdb to 2018 to 2020). Regarding the research as a whole: Of the Susac syndrome patients who were sequenced, roughly eight were in clinical remission while 5 or 6 had clinically active disease. Repertoire sequencing was used to test whether CD8+ T cell activation and differentiation in Susac syndrome was antigen driven. At blood withdrawal, Susac syndrome patients were therapy-naive, treated with corticosteroids (with IVIg additionally given to some), or treated with IVIg alone. General study outcomes and caveats: The study acknowledged that relatively few individuals were included in the TCR sequencing and HLA analysis. In patients with Susac syndrome, the CD4+ T cell repertoire showed no detectable clonal expansion.

For this clonotype: Which antigen it targets is not known. No clone much larger than this one lies a single base away; base qualities are absent.

V and J are truncated by 3 bases and 2 bases respectively, leaving an intervening sequence of 13 bases. The cysteine opens and the phenylalanine closes a CDR3 of 14 amino acids. Only the CDR3 part of the read is kept: 42 bases, read in frame from the first base. CDR1 and CDR2, looked up from the germline V gene (reference sequence), are DFQATT and SNEGSKA. RNA was extracted with the RNeasy kit and about 0.45 to 1 ug was reverse transcribed using random hexamers. The immunoSEQ multiplex PCR assay, covering 54 Vbeta and 13 Jbeta segments, was used to amplify TCR beta CDR3 regions. Bias from PCR amplification was corrected by using a synthetic template baseline for primer optimization and for computational correction. The paper's data handling went like this. Only productive sequences were kept, with reads annotated to V, D and J genes according to IMGT and analyzed in immunoSEQ Analyzer. Clonality was computed as one minus Shannon entropy normalized by log2 of the number of productive unique sequences. For each patient and control, public and private clones were evaluated within the 100 most prevalent clones. Susac-specific clones were defined as absent from healthy and MS cohorts, around 980 published viral clones and other ImmuneACCESS disease sequences. TCRdb itself trimmed the public reads at Q25 with fastp, ran MiXCR and retained productive beta chains. A single entry per CDR3 protein holds the most common genes and DNA from its merged rows. The V and J calls were not made by the authors but by TCRdb's processing. Recorded for this sample are approximately 210,000 distinct CDR3 sequences; over 90% of them occurred a single time. About 0.15% of the sample lies in the top ten.

Peripheral blood CD8+ and CD4+ T cells from healthy donors, Susac syndrome patients and multiple sclerosis patients were profiled by high-throughput TCR beta sequencing. Recently defined diagnostic criteria for definite or probable disease were met by the Susac syndrome patients. CD8+ TEMRA cells were enriched by FACS, while bulk CD8+ and CD4+ T cells were purified by magnetic negative isolation. Blood was drawn into EDTA tubes, processed within 24 hours, and PBMCs were isolated by density gradient centrifugation. PBMCs intended for TCR sequencing were cryopreserved in liquid nitrogen and thawed later in a water bath at 37 degrees C. A purity of at least 90% was achieved for sorted or isolated CD4+, CD8+ and CD8+ TEMRA cells.

The specimen sequenced was CD4+ T cells from PBMCs. This clonotype was sampled from a human donor with Susac syndrome. Recombination linked TRBV20-1 to TRBJ1-2; the D region possibly corresponds to TRBD1 (6 bases align). The nucleotides are TGCAGTGCTAGTATGTTTGGGGGCAACTATGGCTACACCTTC. Translation gives CSASMFGGNYGYTF.